One and the same sample provided the 3 T cell receptor beta chains below, sequenced in a study of vaccination effects on CD4 cells after COVID-19. Prior to sequencing, the ViraFEST assay stimulated PBMC with viral peptide pools, which expanded the antigen-specific CD4+ T cells. When about ten days of culture had elapsed, CD4+ T cells were isolated. Each participant received a vaccine that was either BNT162b2 or mRNA-1273, given as two doses. Repertoires were generated with immunoSEQ multiplex PCR, while TCRdb's copy carries only in-frame clones and drops some. The sample consists of about 46,000 clones, nearly 75% of them appearing once. These receptors have no identified antigens. Sequencing used CD4+ T cells from PBMCs cultured with HCoV-OC43 spike peptides, obtained after COVID-19 vaccination. Subset given: HCoV-OC43 spike overlapping peptide pool stimulation. The receptor source for this set is a human donor who received a COVID-19 vaccine.

The rearrangement joins TRBV19 to TRBJ1-6; TRBD1 might be the D (5 bases). The V end lost 9 bases, the J end lost 0 bases, and 12 bases lay between the germline ends. The CDR3 has 15 residues. Germline CDR1 reads LNHDA; CDR2 reads SQIVND (reference sequence). The CDR3 coding sequence is TGTGCCAGCACGGGGCCTAACTCCTATAATTCACCCCTCCACTTT. Translated, it gives CASTGPNSYNSPLHF.

This clone was seen only once. The V and J genes are TRBV6-1 and TRBJ2-1; 10 bases fit TRBD2. V was pared by 0 bases and J by 0 bases, with 8 bases of the junction left unmatched. The CDR3 has 19 amino acids. Germline CDR1 reads MNHNS; CDR2 reads SASEGT. The CDR3 reads CASSEAGLAGAISYNEQFF. The CDR3 DNA is TGTGCCAGCAGTGAAGCAGGGCTAGCGGGGGCGATCTCCTACAATGAGCAGTTCTTC.

The rearrangement links TRBV5-5 to TRBJ1-5; a weak D match, TRBD1 (5 bases). The V end lost 1 base, the J end lost 1 base, and 18 bases lay between the germline ends. The CDR3 has 18 amino acids. Germline lookup yields CDR1 SGHKS and CDR2 YYEKEE (reference sequence). CDR3 protein: CASSLWVAIQGSNQPQHF. As DNA, the CDR3 is TGTGCCAGCAGCTTGTGGGTCGCGATTCAGGGAAGCAATCAGCCCCAGCATTTT.